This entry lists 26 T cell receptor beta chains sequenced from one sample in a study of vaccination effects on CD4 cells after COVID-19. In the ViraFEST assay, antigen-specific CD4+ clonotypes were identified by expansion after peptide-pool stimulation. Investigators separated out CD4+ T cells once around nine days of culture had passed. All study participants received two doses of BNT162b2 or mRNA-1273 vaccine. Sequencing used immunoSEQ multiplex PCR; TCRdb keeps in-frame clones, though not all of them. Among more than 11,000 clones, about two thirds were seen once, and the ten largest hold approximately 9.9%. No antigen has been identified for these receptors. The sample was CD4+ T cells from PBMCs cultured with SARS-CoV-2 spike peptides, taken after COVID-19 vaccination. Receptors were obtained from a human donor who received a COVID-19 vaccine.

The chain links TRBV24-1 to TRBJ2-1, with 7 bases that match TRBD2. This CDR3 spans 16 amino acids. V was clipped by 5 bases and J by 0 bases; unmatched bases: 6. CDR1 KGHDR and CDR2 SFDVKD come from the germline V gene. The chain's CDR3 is CATSASSGVSYNEQFF. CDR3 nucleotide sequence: TGTGCCACCAGTGCCTCGAGCGGGGTCTCCTACAATGAGCAGTTCTTC.

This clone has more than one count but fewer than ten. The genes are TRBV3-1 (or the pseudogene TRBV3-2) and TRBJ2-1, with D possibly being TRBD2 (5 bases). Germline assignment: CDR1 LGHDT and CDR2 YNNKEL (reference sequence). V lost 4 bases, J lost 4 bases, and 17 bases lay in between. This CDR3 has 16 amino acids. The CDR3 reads CASSPIGSSGYNEQFF. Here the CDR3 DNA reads TGTGCCAGCAGCCCGATCGGGTCATCGGGGTACAATGAGCAGTTCTTC.

CDR3 nucleotides: TGTGCCATCAGTGTGGGGGTACGAGGGGAGCAGTACTTC. It codes for CAISVGVRGEQYF. This rearrangement joins TRBV10-3 to TRBJ2-7; either TRBD1 or TRBD2 may supply D (5 bases each). Germline V gives CDR1 ENHRY, CDR2 SYGVKD. This CDR3 is 13 amino acids long. The V and J ends lost 4 bases and 7 bases respectively, with 14 bases between them.

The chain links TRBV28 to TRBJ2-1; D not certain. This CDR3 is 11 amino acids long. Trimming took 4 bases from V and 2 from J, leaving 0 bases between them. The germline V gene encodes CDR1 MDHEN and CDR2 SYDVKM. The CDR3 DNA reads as TGTGCCAGCAGTTCCTACAATGAGCAGTTCTTC. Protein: CASSSYNEQFF.

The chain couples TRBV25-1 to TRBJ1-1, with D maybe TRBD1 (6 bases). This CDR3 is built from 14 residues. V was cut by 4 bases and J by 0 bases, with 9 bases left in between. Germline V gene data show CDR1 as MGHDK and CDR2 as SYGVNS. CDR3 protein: CASSATGLNTEAFF. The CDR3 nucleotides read TGTGCCAGCAGTGCCACAGGGCTGAACACTGAAGCTTTCTTT.

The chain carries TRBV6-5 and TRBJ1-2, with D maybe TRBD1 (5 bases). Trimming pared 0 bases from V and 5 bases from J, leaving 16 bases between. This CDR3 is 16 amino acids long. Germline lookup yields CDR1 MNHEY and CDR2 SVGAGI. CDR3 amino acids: CASSYSIPGRGYGYTF. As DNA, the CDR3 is TGTGCCAGCAGTTACTCGATCCCGGGGCGAGGATATGGCTACACCTTC.

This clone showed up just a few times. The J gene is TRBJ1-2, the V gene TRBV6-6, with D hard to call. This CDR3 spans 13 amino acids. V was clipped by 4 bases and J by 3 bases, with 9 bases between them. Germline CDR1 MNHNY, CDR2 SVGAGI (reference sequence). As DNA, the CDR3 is TGTGCCAGCAGTTTTGGCGAACACTATGGCTACACCTTC. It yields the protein CASSFGEHYGYTF.

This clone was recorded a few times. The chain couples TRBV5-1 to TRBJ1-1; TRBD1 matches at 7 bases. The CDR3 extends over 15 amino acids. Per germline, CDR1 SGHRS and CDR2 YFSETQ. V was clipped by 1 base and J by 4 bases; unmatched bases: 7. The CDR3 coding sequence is TGCGCCAGCAGCTTGTCCGACAGGGTTGGCACTGAAGCTTTCTTT. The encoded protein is CASSLSDRVGTEAFF. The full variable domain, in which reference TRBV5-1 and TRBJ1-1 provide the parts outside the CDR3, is KAGVTQTPRYLIKTRGQQVTLSCSPISGHRSVSWYQQTPGQGLQFLFEYFSETQRNKGNFPGRFSGRQFSNSRSEMNVSTLELGDSALYLCASSLSDRVGTEAFFGQGTRLTVV.

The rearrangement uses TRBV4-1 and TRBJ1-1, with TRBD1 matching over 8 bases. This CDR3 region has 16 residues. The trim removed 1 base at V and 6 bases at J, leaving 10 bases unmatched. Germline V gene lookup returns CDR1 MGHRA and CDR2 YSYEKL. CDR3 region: CASSQAARDRSPEAFF. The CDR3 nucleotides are TGCGCCAGCAGCCAAGCAGCACGGGACAGGTCCCCTGAAGCTTTCTTT.

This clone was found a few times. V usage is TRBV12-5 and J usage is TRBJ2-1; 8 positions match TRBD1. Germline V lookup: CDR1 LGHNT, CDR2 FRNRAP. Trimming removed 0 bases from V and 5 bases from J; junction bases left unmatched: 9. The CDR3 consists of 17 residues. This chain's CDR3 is CASGLVLEQGAHNEQFF. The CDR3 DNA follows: TGTGCTAGTGGTTTGGTACTTGAGCAGGGGGCCCACAATGAGCAGTTCTTC.

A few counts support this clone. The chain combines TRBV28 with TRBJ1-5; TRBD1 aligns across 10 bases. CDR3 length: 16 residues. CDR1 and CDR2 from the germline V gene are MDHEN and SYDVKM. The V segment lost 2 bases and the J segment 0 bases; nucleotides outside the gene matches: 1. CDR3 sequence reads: CASSLGTGDSNQPQHF. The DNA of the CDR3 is TGTGCCAGCAGTTTAGGGACAGGGGATAGCAATCAGCCCCAGCATTTT.

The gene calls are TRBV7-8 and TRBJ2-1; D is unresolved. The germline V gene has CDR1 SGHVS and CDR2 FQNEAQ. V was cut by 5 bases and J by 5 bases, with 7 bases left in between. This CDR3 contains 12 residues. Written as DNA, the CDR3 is TGTGCCAGCAGCAGAGGACACAATGAGCAGTTCTTC. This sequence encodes CASSRGHNEQFF.

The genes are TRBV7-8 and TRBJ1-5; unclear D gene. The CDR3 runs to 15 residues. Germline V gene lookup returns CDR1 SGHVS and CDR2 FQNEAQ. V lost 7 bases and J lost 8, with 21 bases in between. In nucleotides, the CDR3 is TGTGCCAGCACCTCTACAGCAGACCTTGGGGAGCCCCAGCATTTT. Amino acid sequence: CASTSTADLGEPQHF.

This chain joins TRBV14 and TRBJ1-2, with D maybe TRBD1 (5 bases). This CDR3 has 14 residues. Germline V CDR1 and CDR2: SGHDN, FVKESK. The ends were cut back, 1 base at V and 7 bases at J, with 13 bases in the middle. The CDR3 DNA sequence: TGTGCCAGCAGCCAAGCCTCAGGGATCAGTGGCTACACCTTC. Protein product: CASSQASGISGYTF.

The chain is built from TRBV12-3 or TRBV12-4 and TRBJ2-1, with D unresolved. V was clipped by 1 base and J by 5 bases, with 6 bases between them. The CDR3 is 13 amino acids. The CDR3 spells CASSLGSHNEQFF. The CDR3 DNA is TGTGCCAGCAGTTTAGGCAGTCACAATGAGCAGTTCTTC.

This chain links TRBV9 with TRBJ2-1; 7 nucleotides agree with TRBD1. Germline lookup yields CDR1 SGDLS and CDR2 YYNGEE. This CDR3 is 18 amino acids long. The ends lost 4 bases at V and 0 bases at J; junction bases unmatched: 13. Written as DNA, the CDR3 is TGTGCCAGCAGCCTTAGGACAGGCTCCATTACCTCCTACAATGAGCAGTTCTTC. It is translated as CASSLRTGSITSYNEQFF.

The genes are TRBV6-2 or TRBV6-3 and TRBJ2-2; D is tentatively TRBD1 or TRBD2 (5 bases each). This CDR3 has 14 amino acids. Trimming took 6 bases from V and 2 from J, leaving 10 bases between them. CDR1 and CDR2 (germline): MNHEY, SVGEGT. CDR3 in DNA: TGTGCCAGCAGCTGGGGACCTAACACCGGGGAGCTGTTTTTT. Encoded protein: CASSWGPNTGELFF.

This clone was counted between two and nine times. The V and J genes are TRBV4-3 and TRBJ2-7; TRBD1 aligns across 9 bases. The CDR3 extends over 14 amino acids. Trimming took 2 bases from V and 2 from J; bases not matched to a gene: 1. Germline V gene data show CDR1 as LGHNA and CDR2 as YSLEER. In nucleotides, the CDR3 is TGCGCCAGCAGCCAACGACAGGGGGCCTACGAGCAGTACTTC. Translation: CASSQRQGAYEQYF.

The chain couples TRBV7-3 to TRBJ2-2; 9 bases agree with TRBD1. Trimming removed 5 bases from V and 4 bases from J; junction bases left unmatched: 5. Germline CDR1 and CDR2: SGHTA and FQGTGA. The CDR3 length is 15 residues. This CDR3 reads CASSPPGQGTGELFF. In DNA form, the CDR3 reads TGTGCCAGCAGCCCACCGGGACAGGGCACCGGGGAGCTGTTTTTT. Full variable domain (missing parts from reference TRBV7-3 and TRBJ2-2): GAGVSQTPSNKVTEKGKYVELRCDPISGHTALYWYRQSLGQGPEFLIYFQGTGAADDSGLPNDRFFAVRPEGSVSTLKIQRTERGDSAVYLCASSPPGQGTGELFFGEGSRLTVL.

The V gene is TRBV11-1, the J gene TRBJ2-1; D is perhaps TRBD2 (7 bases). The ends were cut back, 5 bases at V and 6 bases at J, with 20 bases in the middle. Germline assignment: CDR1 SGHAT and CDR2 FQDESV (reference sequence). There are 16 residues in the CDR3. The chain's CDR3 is CASSLVYERGGNEQFF. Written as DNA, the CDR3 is TGTGCCAGCAGCCTAGTATACGAAAGGGGGGGCAATGAGCAGTTCTTC.

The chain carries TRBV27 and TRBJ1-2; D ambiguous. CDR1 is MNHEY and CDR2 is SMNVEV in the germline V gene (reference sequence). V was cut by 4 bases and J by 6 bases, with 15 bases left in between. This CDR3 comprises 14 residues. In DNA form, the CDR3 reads TGTGCCAGCAGTTATTTACCCATCTTGGATGGCTACACCTTC. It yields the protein CASSYLPILDGYTF.

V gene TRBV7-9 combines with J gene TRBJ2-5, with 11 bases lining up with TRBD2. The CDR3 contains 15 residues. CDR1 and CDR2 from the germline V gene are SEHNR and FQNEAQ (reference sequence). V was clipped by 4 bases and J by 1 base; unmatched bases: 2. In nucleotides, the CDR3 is TGTGCCAGCAGCTCGGGACTAGCGGTCCAAGAGACCCAGTACTTC. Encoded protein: CASSSGLAVQETQYF.

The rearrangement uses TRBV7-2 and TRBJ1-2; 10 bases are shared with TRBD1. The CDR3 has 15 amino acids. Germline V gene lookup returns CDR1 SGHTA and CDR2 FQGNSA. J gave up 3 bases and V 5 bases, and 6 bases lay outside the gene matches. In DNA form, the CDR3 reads TGTGCCAGCAGCCCCCGACAGGGGGCGTACTATGGCTACACCTTC. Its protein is CASSPRQGAYYGYTF. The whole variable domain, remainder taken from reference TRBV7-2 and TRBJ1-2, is GAGVSQSPSNKVTEKGKDVELRCDPISGHTALYWYRQSLGQGLEFLIYFQGNSAPDKSGLPSDRFSAERTGGSVSTLTIQRTQQEDSAVYLCASSPRQGAYYGYTFGSGTRLTVV.

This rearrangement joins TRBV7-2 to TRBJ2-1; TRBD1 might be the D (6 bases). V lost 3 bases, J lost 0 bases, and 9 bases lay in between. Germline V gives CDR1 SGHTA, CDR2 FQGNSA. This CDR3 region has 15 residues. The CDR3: CASSFRGGSYNEQFF. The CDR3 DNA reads TGTGCCAGCAGCTTCAGGGGCGGCTCCTACAATGAGCAGTTCTTC. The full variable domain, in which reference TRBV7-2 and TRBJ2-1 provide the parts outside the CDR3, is GAGVSQSPSNKVTEKGKDVELRCDPISGHTALYWYRQSLGQGLEFLIYFQGNSAPDKSGLPSDRFSAERTGGSVSTLTIQRTQQEDSAVYLCASSFRGGSYNEQFFGPGTRLTVL.

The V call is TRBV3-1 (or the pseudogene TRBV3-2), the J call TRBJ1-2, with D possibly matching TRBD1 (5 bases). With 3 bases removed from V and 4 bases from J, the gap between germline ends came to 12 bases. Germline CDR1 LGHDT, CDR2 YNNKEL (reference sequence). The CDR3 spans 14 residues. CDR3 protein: CASSHQGRAYGYTF. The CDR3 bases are TGTGCCAGCAGCCATCAGGGAAGGGCCTATGGCTACACCTTC.

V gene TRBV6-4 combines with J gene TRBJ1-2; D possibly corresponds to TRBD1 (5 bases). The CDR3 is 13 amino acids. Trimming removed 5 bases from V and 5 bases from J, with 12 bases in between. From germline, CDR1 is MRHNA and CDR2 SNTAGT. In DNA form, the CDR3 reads TGTGCCAGCAGTCTCGTAGGGGAATATGGCTACACCTTC. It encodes CASSLVGEYGYTF.